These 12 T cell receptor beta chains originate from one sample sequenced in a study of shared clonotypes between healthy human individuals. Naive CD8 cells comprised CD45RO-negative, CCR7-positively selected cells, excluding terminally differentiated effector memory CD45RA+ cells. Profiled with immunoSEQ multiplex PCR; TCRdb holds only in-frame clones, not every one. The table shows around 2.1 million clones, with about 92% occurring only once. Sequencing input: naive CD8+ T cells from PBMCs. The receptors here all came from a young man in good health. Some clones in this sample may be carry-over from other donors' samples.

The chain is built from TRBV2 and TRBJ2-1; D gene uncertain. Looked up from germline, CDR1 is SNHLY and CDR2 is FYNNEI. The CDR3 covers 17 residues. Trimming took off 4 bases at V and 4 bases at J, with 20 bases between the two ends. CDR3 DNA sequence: TGTGCCAGCAGTGTGGCCGGATTGCTCTTGGGATACAATGAGCAGTTCTTC. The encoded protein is CASSVAGLLLGYNEQFF. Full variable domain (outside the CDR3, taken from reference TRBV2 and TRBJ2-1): EPEVTQTPSHQVTQMGQEVILRCVPISNHLYFYWYRQILGQKVEFLVSFYNNEISEKSEIFDDQFSVERPDGSNFTLKIRSTKLEDSAMYFCASSVAGLLLGYNEQFFGPGTRLTVL.

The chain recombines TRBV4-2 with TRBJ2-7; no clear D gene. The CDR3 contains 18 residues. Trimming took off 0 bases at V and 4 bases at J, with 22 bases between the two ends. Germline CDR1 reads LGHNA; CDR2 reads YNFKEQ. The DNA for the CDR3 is TGTGCCAGCAGCCAAGAGGAGACTGTGGGCGGCCCTACTTACGAGCAGTACTTC. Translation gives CASSQEETVGGPTYEQYF.

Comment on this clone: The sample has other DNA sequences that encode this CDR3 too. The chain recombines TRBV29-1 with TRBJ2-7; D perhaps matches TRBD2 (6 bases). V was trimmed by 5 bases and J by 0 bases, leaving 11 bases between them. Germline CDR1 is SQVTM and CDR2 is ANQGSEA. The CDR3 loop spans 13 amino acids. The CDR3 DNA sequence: TGCAGCGTTTTAGGAGGGAGCTCCTACGAGCAGTACTTC. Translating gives CSVLGGSSYEQYF.

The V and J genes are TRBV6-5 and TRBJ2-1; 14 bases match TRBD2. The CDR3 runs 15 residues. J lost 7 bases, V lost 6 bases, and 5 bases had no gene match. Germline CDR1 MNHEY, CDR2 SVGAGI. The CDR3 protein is CASSQRLAGGNEQFF. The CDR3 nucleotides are TGTGCCAGCAGCCAAAGACTAGCGGGAGGGAATGAGCAGTTCTTC.

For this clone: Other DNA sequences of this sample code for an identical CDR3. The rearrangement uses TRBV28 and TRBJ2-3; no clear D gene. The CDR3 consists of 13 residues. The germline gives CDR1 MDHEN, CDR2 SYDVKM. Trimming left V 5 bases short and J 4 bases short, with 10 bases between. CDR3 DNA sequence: TGTGCCAGCAGTCTGAGAGGCCCAGATACGCAGTATTTT. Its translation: CASSLRGPDTQYF.

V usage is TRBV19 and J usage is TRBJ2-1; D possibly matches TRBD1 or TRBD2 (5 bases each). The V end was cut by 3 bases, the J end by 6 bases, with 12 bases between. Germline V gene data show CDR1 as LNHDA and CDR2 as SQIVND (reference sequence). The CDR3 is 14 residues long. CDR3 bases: TGTGCCAGTAGTATCGGGTTTGGGGGCAATGAGCAGTTCTTC. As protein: CASSIGFGGNEQFF.

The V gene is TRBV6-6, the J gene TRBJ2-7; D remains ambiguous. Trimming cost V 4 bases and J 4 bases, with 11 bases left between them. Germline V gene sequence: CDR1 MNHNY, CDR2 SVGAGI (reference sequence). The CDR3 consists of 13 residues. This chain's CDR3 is CASSSIQRYEQYF. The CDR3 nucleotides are TGTGCCAGCAGTTCCATTCAGAGATACGAGCAGTACTTC.

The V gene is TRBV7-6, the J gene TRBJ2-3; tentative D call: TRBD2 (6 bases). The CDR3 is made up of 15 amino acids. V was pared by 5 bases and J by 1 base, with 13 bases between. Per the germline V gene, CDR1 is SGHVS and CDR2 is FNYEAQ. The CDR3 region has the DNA TGTGCCAGCAGCCAACTAGCCGTTGGCACAGATACGCAGTATTTT. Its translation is CASSQLAVGTDTQYF. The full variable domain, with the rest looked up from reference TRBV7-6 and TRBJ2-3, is GAGVSQSPRYKVTKRGQDVALRCDPISGHVSLYWYRQALGQGPEFLTYFNYEAQQDKSGLPNDRFSAERPEGSISTLTIQRTEQRDSAMYRCASSQLAVGTDTQYFGPGTRLTVL.

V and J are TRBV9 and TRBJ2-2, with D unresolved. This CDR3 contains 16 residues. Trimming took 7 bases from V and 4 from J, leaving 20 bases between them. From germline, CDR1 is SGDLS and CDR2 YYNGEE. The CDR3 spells CASGVELANPTGELFF. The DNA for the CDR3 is TGTGCCAGCGGAGTTGAACTGGCGAACCCCACCGGGGAGCTGTTTTTT.

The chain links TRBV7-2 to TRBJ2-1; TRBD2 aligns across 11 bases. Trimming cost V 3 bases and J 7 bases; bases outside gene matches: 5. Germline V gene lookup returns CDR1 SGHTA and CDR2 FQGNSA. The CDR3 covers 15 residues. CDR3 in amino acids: CASSFRLAGGNEQFF. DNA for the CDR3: TGTGCCAGCAGCTTCCGGCTAGCGGGAGGTAATGAGCAGTTCTTC.

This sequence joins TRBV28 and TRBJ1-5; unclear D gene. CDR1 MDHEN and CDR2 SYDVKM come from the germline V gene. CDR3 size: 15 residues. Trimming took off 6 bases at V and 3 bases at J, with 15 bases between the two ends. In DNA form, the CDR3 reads TGTGCCAGCAGCCCCATTGGGCCATTCAATCAGCCCCAGCATTTT. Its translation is CASSPIGPFNQPQHF.

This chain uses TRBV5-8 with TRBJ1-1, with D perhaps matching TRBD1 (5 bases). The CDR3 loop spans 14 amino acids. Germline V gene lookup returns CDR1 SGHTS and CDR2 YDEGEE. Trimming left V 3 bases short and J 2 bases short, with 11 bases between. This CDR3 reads CASSYGGINTEAFF. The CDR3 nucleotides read TGTGCCAGCAGCTACGGGGGGATTAACACTGAAGCTTTCTTT.